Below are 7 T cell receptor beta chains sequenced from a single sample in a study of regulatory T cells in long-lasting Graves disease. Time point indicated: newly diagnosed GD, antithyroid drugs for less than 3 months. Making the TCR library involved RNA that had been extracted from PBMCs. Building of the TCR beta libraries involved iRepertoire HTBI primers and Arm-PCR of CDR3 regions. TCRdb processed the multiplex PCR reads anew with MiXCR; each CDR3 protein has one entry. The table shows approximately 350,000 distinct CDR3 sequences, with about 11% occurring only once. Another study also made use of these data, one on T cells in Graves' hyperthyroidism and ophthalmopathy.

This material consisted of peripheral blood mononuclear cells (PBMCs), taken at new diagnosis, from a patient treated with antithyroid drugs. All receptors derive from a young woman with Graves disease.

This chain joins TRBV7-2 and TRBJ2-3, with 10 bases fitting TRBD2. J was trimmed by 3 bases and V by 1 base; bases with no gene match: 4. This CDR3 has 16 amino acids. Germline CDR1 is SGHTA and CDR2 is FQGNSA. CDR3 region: CASSLETSGVTDTQYF. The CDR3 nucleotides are TGTGCCAGCAGCTTAGAAACTAGCGGGGTGACAGATACGCAGTATTTT.

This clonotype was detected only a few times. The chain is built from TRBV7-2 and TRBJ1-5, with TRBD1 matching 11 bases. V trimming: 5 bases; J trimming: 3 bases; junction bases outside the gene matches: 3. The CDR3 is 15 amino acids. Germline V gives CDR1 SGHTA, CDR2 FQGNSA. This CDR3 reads CASSRTGGFNQPQHF. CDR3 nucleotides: TGTGCCAGCAGCAGGACAGGGGGCTTCAATCAGCCCCAGCATTTT.

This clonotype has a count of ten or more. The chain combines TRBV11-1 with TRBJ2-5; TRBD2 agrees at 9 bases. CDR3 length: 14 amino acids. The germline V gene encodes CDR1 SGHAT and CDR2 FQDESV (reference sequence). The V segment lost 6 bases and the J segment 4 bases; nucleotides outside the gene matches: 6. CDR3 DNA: TGTGCCAGCAGTAATAGCGGGGGAACAGAGACCCAGTACTTC. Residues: CASSNSGGTETQYF.

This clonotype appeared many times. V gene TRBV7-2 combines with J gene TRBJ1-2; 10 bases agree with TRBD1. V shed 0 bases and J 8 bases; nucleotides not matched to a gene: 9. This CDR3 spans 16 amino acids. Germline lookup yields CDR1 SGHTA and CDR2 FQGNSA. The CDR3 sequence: CASSLARDRGGYGYTF. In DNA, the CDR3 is TGTGCCAGCAGCTTAGCTCGGGACAGGGGAGGTTACGGCTACACCTTC.

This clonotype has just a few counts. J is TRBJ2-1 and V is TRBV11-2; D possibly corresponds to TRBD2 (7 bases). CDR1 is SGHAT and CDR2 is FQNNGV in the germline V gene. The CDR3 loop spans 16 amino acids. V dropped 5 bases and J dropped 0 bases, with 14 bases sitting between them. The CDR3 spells CASSHGGGGSYNEQFF. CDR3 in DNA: TGTGCCAGCAGCCACGGAGGGGGGGGCTCCTACAATGAGCAGTTCTTC.

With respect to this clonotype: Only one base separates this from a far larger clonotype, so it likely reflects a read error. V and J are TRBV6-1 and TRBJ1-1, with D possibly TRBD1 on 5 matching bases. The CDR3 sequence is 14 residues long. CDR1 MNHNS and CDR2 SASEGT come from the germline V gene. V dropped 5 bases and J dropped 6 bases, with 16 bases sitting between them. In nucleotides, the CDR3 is TGTGCCAGCAGTACCGGGACCGCTCACGCTGAAGCTTTCTTT. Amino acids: CASSTGTAHAEAFF.

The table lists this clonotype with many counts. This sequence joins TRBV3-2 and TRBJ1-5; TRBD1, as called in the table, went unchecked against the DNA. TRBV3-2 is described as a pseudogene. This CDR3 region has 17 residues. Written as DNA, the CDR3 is TGTGCCAGCAGCCAAGACGAGGACAGGGCCTCAGGACAGCCCCAGCATTTT. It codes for CASSQDEDRASGQPQHF.